The T cell receptor (beta chain) under discussion was sequenced for a study of T cell clones after liver transplantation. Study overall: TCRbeta sequencing after a pre-transplant mixed lymphocyte reaction identified graft-donor-reactive clones, later tracked in post-transplant blood.

Study results and limitations: Conclusions were preliminary, with small, heterogeneous patient groups. Donor-reactive sequences fell more than third party-reactive ones, suggesting partial deletion. In 5 of 8 subjects, circulating graft-donor-reactive CD4 TCRbeta sequences fell significantly after transplant.

Comments on this clone: Its specificity is unknown.

Germline values: CDR1 SGHRS, CDR2 YFSETQ. There are 13 residues in the CDR3. V was clipped by 7 bases and J by 4 bases; unmatched bases: 5. The protocol was immunoSEQ multiplex PCR, while the TCRdb copy is restricted to in-frame clones and leaves out a portion. The sample contains 20,000 to 25,000 clones, around 93% of which appear only once. The chain is built from TRBV5-1 and TRBJ1-1, with TRBD1 identical over 9 bases. The source is a human patient who received a liver transplant. Certain T cells may be donor cells from the graft. Specimen: CD8+ T cells from blood, collected about 27 months after liver transplant. CDR3 nucleotides: TGCGCCAGCTCCGACAGGGGGGGCACTGAAGCTTTCTTT. Its translation: CASSDRGGTEAFF. The full variable domain, in which reference TRBV5-1 and TRBJ1-1 provide the parts outside the CDR3, is KAGVTQTPRYLIKTRGQQVTLSCSPISGHRSVSWYQQTPGQGLQFLFEYFSETQRNKGNFPGRFSGRQFSNSRSEMNVSTLELGDSALYLCASSDRGGTEAFFGQGTRLTVV.